One sample yielded the 16 T cell receptor beta chains listed below, sequenced in a study of cytomegalovirus exposure and HLA in healthy donors. Data came from immunoSEQ multiplex PCR; TCRdb stores just in-frame clones and leaves some out. The sample yields some 66,000 clones, about 97% seen once. Sequenced sample: PBMCs. These receptors were collected from a woman younger than 35 in good health and CMV-seropositive.

The J gene is TRBJ2-5, the V gene TRBV11-2; D uncertain. In germline, CDR1 is SGHAT, CDR2 FQNNGV. This CDR3 comprises 16 residues. Between the trimmed V and J ends, which lost 0 bases and 4 bases, there was a span of 15 bases. CDR3 amino acids: CASSLEVRSLGETQYF. In DNA, the CDR3 is TGTGCCAGCAGCTTAGAAGTCAGGTCCCTGGGAGAGACCCAGTACTTC.

The V gene is TRBV6-5, the J gene TRBJ2-3, with TRBD2 as a possible D gene (6 bases). The CDR3 consists of 13 residues. Germline lookup yields CDR1 MNHEY and CDR2 SVGAGI. With 4 bases removed from V and 4 bases from J, the gap between germline ends came to 9 bases. CDR3 protein: CASSSGSADTQYF. The CDR3 nucleotides read TGTGCCAGCAGTTCCGGGAGCGCAGATACGCAGTATTTT.

The rearrangement links TRBV6-1 to TRBJ2-3; possible D gene TRBD1, 7 bases. Germline values: CDR1 MNHNS, CDR2 SASEGT. The CDR3 has 13 amino acids. Trimming took off 8 bases at V and 3 bases at J, with 12 bases between the two ends. The CDR3 DNA is TGTGCCAGCGGAGGGACAGAGACAGATACGCAGTATTTT. Translating it yields CASGGTETDTQYF.

The chain combines TRBV10-3 with TRBJ2-1; TRBD2 matches 13 bases. Germline V gene lookup returns CDR1 ENHRY and CDR2 SYGVKD. The CDR3 is 19 amino acids. V gave up 4 bases and J gave up 4 bases; unmatched junction bases: 13. CDR3 protein: CAISGAGTSGITSYNEQFF. CDR3 bases: TGTGCCATCAGTGGGGCCGGGACTAGCGGGATAACGTCGTACAATGAGCAGTTCTTC.

This chain links TRBV7-3 with TRBJ1-1, with a tentative D call TRBD1 (6 bases). V lost 3 bases, J lost 7 bases, and 15 bases lay in between. CDR1 and CDR2 from the germline V gene are SGHTA and FQGTGA. This CDR3 contains 14 residues. The CDR3, as DNA: TGTGCCAGCAGCTTTAGGGGGGGTAAGGGTGAAGCTTTCTTT. This encodes CASSFRGGKGEAFF.

The V call is TRBV30, the J call TRBJ2-3; the match to TRBD2 covers 10 bases. The CDR3 extends over 17 amino acids. Trimming took 2 bases from V and 0 from J; bases not matched to a gene: 8. Germline CDR1 GTSNPN, CDR2 SVGIG (reference sequence). The CDR3 region has the DNA TGTGCCTGGAGTCTCCGGACTAGCGGATCTAGCACAGATACGCAGTATTTT. Residues: CAWSLRTSGSSTDTQYF. Full variable domain (remainder filled in from reference TRBV30 and TRBJ2-3): SQTIHQWPATLVQPVGSPLSLECTVEGTSNPNLYWYRQAAGRGLQLLFYSVGIGQISSEVPQNLSASRPQDRQFILSSKKLLLSDSGFYLCAWSLRTSGSSTDTQYFGPGTRLTVL.

This chain connects TRBV30 to TRBJ2-7, with a weak D call TRBD2 (5 bases). The V end was cut by 0 bases, the J end by 5 bases, with 29 bases between. CDR3 length: 19 residues. Germline V gene sequence: CDR1 GTSNPN, CDR2 SVGIG (reference sequence). The CDR3 is CAWSVGGELPDLIDHEQYF. CDR3 DNA: TGTGCCTGGAGTGTAGGTGGGGAGCTCCCTGACCTCATCGACCACGAGCAGTACTTC.

The chain has TRBV6-5 and TRBJ2-7; possibly TRBD2 for D (5 bases). This CDR3 has 16 amino acids. With 1 base removed from V and 0 bases from J, the gap between germline ends came to 13 bases. The germline V gene encodes CDR1 MNHEY and CDR2 SVGAGI. The CDR3 bases are TGTGCCAGCAGTTACTTGCCGGGAAGGAGCTCCTACGAGCAGTACTTC. Protein sequence: CASSYLPGRSSYEQYF.

The V and J genes are TRBV27 and TRBJ1-1, with TRBD1 as a possible D gene (6 bases). The CDR3 covers 13 residues. Germline CDR1 and CDR2: MNHEY and SMNVEV (reference sequence). Trimming left V 0 bases short and J 7 bases short, with 9 bases between. CDR3 in amino acids: CASSLSRTVEAFF. The CDR3 bases are TGTGCCAGCAGTTTATCGAGGACAGTTGAAGCTTTCTTT.

This chain uses TRBV4-1 with TRBJ2-5; D gene unclear. Germline CDR1 MGHRA, CDR2 YSYEKL. The CDR3 totals 13 residues. Trimming took off 1 base at V and 7 bases at J, with 10 bases between the two ends. CDR3 sequence reads: CASSQVRSGTQYF. The DNA of the CDR3 is TGCGCCAGCAGCCAAGTACGATCCGGGACCCAGTACTTC.

The rearrangement links TRBV29-1 to TRBJ2-1, with 7 nucleotides matching TRBD1. The V segment lost 7 bases and the J segment 1 base; nucleotides outside the gene matches: 7. The CDR3 is 14 amino acids. The germline V gene encodes CDR1 SQVTM and CDR2 ANQGSEA. The CDR3 DNA sequence: TGCAGCGCCGAACAGGGGTTATCCTACAATGAGCAGTTCTTC. Protein sequence: CSAEQGLSYNEQFF.

The chain carries TRBV28 and TRBJ2-7, with TRBD1 identical over 7 bases. Germline V gene data show CDR1 as MDHEN and CDR2 as SYDVKM. The CDR3 contains 16 residues. The V segment lost 5 bases and the J segment 2 bases; nucleotides outside the gene matches: 12. CDR3 sequence (DNA): TGTGCCAGCAGTCCCCCCTACGACAGGGTGGCCTACGAGCAGTACTTC. Translation: CASSPPYDRVAYEQYF.

This chain uses TRBV19 with TRBJ1-2, with D unclear. Per the germline V gene, CDR1 is LNHDA and CDR2 is SQIVND (reference sequence). The CDR3 length is 15 residues. The V end was cut by 5 bases, the J end by 2 bases, with 15 bases between. The CDR3 reads CASSAQTRENYGYTF. The CDR3 bases are TGTGCCAGTAGTGCGCAGACACGGGAAAACTATGGCTACACCTTC.

The chain links TRBV15 to TRBJ2-7; TRBD2 matches at 13 bases. Trimming at V came to 3 bases and at J to 2 bases, leaving 7 bases not matched to a gene. This CDR3 contains 17 residues. From germline, CDR1 is LNHNV and CDR2 YYDKDF (reference sequence). CDR3 nucleotides: TGTGCCACCAGCAGCGACCGGACTAGCGGGAGACCCTACGAGCAGTACTTC. Translation gives CATSSDRTSGRPYEQYF.

This rearrangement joins TRBV25-1 to TRBJ2-7; 9 bases align to TRBD1. CDR3 length: 14 residues. The V gene's germline CDR1 is MGHDK and CDR2 SYGVNS. Trimming removed 4 bases from V and 0 bases from J; junction bases left unmatched: 1. CDR3 amino acids: CASSGQGDSYEQYF. The CDR3 DNA reads as TGTGCCAGCAGTGGACAGGGGGACTCCTACGAGCAGTACTTC.

The chain uses TRBV5-4 and TRBJ2-7; 12 bases fit TRBD2. The ends lost 0 bases at V and 1 base at J; junction bases unmatched: 2. Germline CDR1 and CDR2: SGHNT and YYREEE (reference sequence). The CDR3 spans 16 residues. The CDR3 DNA reads as TGTGCCAGCAGCTTGGGGGGGACTAGCGGGTCCTACGAGCAGTACTTC. Protein product: CASSLGGTSGSYEQYF.